The 2 T cell receptor beta chains below were found in one sample sequenced in a study of post-analysis software for immune sequencing data (dated by TCRdb to about 2015). Antigen specificity for these receptors is unknown. The full study reports these points: Significantly higher frequencies in patients than in controls were found for about five TRBV segments, including TRBV5-6, TRBV5-1 and TRBV20-1.

Library creation used PCR. TCRdb names Illumina HiSeq 2500 as the instrument used. Unique molecular identifiers were incorporated into TCR beta cDNA libraries to reduce PCR and sequencing biases. Starting from the raw public reads, TCRdb applied fastp trimming at Q25, assembled clones with MiXCR and retained in-frame beta chains. When rows share a CDR3 protein, they turn into one entry using the most common DNA and genes. Counted in this sample were approximately 690,000 distinct CDR3 sequences; approximately 60% of them appeared once. Together, the top ten hold roughly 12% of the sample. The sequencing sample was made of blood. The source of these receptors is a girl aged 2 to 10 with multiple sclerosis.

This clonotype occurred a few times. The chain employs TRBV2 and TRBJ2-7, with D perhaps matching TRBD1 or TRBD2 (5 bases each). Trimming removed 7 bases from V and 2 bases from J, with 21 bases in between. The CDR3 is made up of 16 amino acids. Germline CDR1 SNHLY, CDR2 FYNNEI. The CDR3 loop is CASKGRAERTPYEQYF. As DNA, the CDR3 is TGTGCCAGCAAGGGGAGAGCGGAGCGGACCCCCTACGAGCAGTACTTC.

This clonotype appeared a few times. The rearrangement links TRBV29-1 to TRBJ2-1, with 7 bases fitting TRBD2. Trimming cost V 7 bases and J 5 bases; bases outside gene matches: 14. The V gene's germline CDR1 is SQVTM and CDR2 ANQGSEA. The CDR3 consists of 15 residues. The CDR3 DNA sequence: TGCAGCGCTGGGGTCAGGGATGGGAGGGACAATGAGCAGTTCTTC. The encoded protein is CSAGVRDGRDNEQFF.